This T cell receptor (beta chain) was recovered during a study of cytomegalovirus exposure and HLA in healthy donors. On the study more broadly: The 130 or so validation repertoires, a later analysis reported, used the same platform as the 666 first-cohort repertoires.

The CDR3 has 14 amino acids. The germline CDR1 and CDR2 sequences are GTSNPN and SVGIG (reference sequence). Trimming took 2 bases from V and 5 from J; bases not matched to a gene: 4. The method was immunoSEQ multiplex PCR; TCRdb's version includes in-frame clones alone and lacks a portion of them. The table includes more than 100,000 clones, about 88% detected once. Concerning this clone: Its antigen is undetermined.

Study-wide results and limits: A later analysis found first-cohort TCR clusters tended to co-occur in the 120 validation repertoires. With high specificity and sensitivity, the classifier reportedly diagnosed cytomegalovirus status. Most TCR sequences were rare, but some public TCRs occurred in many donors.

The sequencing sample was made of PBMCs. The TCR originated in a man aged 25 to 40 in good health and CMV-seronegative. The chain joins TRBV30 to TRBJ1-3, with 9 bases aligning to TRBD1. The CDR3 protein is CAWSSGQGRNTIYF. The CDR3 DNA reads TGTGCCTGGAGTTCGGGACAGGGTAGAAACACCATATATTTT. The complete variable domain, with remaining parts taken from reference TRBV30 and TRBJ1-3, reads SQTIHQWPATLVQPVGSPLSLECTVEGTSNPNLYWYRQAAGRGLQLLFYSVGIGQISSEVPQNLSASRPQDRQFILSSKKLLLSDSGFYLCAWSSGQGRNTIYFGEGSWLTVV.